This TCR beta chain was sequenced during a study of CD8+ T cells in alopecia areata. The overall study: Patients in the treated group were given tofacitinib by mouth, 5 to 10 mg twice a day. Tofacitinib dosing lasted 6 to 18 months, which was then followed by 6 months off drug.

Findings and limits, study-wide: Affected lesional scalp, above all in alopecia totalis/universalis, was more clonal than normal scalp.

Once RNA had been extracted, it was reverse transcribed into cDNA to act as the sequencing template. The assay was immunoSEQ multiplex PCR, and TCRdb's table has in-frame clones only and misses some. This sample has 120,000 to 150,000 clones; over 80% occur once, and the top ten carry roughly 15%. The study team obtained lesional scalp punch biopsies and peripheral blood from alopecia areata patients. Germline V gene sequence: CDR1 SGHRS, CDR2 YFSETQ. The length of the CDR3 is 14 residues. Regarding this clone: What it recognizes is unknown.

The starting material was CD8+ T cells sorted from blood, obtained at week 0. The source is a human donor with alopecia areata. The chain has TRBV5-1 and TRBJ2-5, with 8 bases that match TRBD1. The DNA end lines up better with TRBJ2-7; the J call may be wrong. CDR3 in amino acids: CASSLGQGRDEQYF. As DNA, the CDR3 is TGCGCCAGCAGCTTGGGACAGGGGCGGGACGAGCAGTACTTC.